One sample yielded the 14 T cell receptor beta chains listed below, sequenced in a study of cytomegalovirus exposure and HLA in healthy donors. The PCR made use of 60 Vbeta and 13 Jbeta primers. Data came from immunoSEQ multiplex PCR; TCRdb stores just in-frame clones and leaves some out. The table records about 120,000 clones, 80% of them present only once. Sequenced input: PBMCs. Receptor source: a human donor in good health.

V gene TRBV13 combines with J gene TRBJ2-3; 11 nucleotides agree with TRBD2. The length of the CDR3 is 13 residues. The V and J ends lost 6 bases and 4 bases, in that order; junction bases with no gene match: 0. Germline CDR1 is PRHDT and CDR2 is FYEKMQ (reference sequence). The CDR3 sequence: CASSSGGADTQYF. In DNA, the CDR3 is TGTGCCAGCAGTAGCGGGGGGGCAGATACGCAGTATTTT.

The V call is TRBV10-3, the J call TRBJ2-1; possibly TRBD1 for D (6 bases). The germline CDR1 and CDR2 sequences are ENHRY and SYGVKD. V was cut by 10 bases and J by 1 base, with 14 bases left in between. The CDR3 runs to 14 residues. In DNA form, the CDR3 reads TGTGCCACGCAACAGGGCTTTTCCTACAATGAGCAGTTCTTC. This codes for CATQQGFSYNEQFF.

This sequence joins TRBV28 and TRBJ2-1; TRBD2 agrees at 8 bases. The V and J ends lost 6 bases and 3 bases, in that order; junction bases with no gene match: 7. Germline CDR1 MDHEN, CDR2 SYDVKM. The CDR3 runs 15 residues. The CDR3 nucleotides read TGTGCCAGCAGGCTGCGGGGGGCCCGCTACAATGAGCAGTTCTTC. This gives the protein CASRLRGARYNEQFF. Full variable domain (missing parts from reference TRBV28 and TRBJ2-1): DVKVTQSSRYLVKRTGEKVFLECVQDMDHENMFWYRQDPGLGLRLIYFSYDVKMKEKGDIPEGYSVSREKKERFSLILESASTNQTSMYLCASRLRGARYNEQFFGPGTRLTVL.

The chain recombines TRBV7-9 with TRBJ2-1; possible D gene TRBD2, 5 bases. This CDR3 is built from 13 residues. Germline loops: CDR1 SEHNR, CDR2 FQNEAQ (reference sequence). Trimming stripped 5 bases from V and 10 bases from J, with 15 bases between. This chain's CDR3 is CASSQPLAYEQFF. CDR3 DNA: TGTGCCAGCAGCCAACCGCTAGCTTACGAGCAGTTCTTC.

The sample holds a few counts of this clone. The chain joins TRBV6-5 to TRBJ2-1; no clear D. The CDR3 totals 14 residues. CDR1 is MNHEY, CDR2 SVGAGI, per germline. V gave up 2 bases and J gave up 2 bases, with 7 bases separating them. The CDR3 nucleotides are TGTGCCAGCAGTTACGAGATAACCTACAATGAGCAGTTCTTC. This gives the protein CASSYEITYNEQFF.

The chain employs TRBV9 and TRBJ2-2; the match to TRBD2 covers 9 bases. The CDR3 is made up of 15 amino acids. Germline trimming cut 4 bases from V and 3 bases from J; bases unmatched to any gene: 4. Germline lookup yields CDR1 SGDLS and CDR2 YYNGEE. The CDR3 region is CASSSTSGYTGELFF. Here the CDR3 DNA reads TGTGCCAGCAGCTCTACTAGCGGGTACACCGGGGAGCTGTTTTTT.

The chain recombines TRBV5-1 with TRBJ2-7, with 10 bases aligning to TRBD2. The CDR3 is 15 residues long. V lost 0 bases, J lost 2 bases, and 2 bases stayed unmatched. Germline loops: CDR1 SGHRS, CDR2 YFSETQ. The CDR3, as DNA: TGCGCCAGCAGCTTGGGGCTAGCGGGGGCCTACGAGCAGTACTTC. Amino acids: CASSLGLAGAYEQYF.

The chain recombines TRBV7-9 with TRBJ2-7, with a tentative D call TRBD1 (6 bases). V was shortened by 1 base and J by 2 bases, with 9 bases between the two germline ends. CDR3 length: 14 residues. Germline CDR1 SEHNR, CDR2 FQNEAQ (reference sequence). The CDR3 loop reads CASSLGQVPYEQYF. The CDR3 DNA is TGTGCCAGCAGCTTAGGACAGGTCCCCTACGAGCAGTACTTC.

The rearrangement joins TRBV18 to TRBJ2-7, with 9 bases that match TRBD1. This CDR3 comprises 15 residues. The germline gives CDR1 KGHSH, CDR2 LQKENI. V trimming: 2 bases; J trimming: 1 base; junction bases outside the gene matches: 3. The CDR3 coding sequence is TGTGCCAGCTCACCAAGTGGGACAGGGTCCTACGAGCAGTACTTC. Translation gives CASSPSGTGSYEQYF.

The sample holds one count of this clone. The gene calls are TRBV6-5 and TRBJ2-3, with 8 positions matching TRBD2. CDR3 length: 15 amino acids. CDR1 and CDR2 from the germline V gene are MNHEY and SVGAGI. The trim removed 2 bases at V and 3 bases at J, leaving 4 bases unmatched. CDR3 region: CASSYPASGTDTQYF. Written as DNA, the CDR3 is TGTGCCAGCAGTTACCCCGCTAGCGGGACAGATACGCAGTATTTT.

The chain combines TRBV4-2 with TRBJ2-2, with D possibly TRBD2 on 5 matching bases. The V gene's germline CDR1 is LGHNA and CDR2 YNFKEQ. CDR3 size: 16 residues. Trimming stripped 2 bases from V and 1 base from J, with 11 bases between. The DNA of the CDR3 is TGTGCCAGCAGCCAAAAGGACTCGGGGAACACCGGGGAGCTGTTTTTT. Encoded protein: CASSQKDSGNTGELFF.

This chain connects TRBV5-5 to TRBJ1-1; TRBD1 is a possible D gene (5 bases). Trimming removed 0 bases from V and 6 bases from J, with 15 bases in between. The CDR3 has 15 amino acids. Per germline, CDR1 SGHKS and CDR2 YYEKEE (reference sequence). The CDR3 sequence: CASSLDVTVFAEAFF. The CDR3 nucleotides are TGTGCCAGCAGCTTGGATGTGACAGTGTTCGCTGAAGCTTTCTTT. Supplemented by reference TRBV5-5 and TRBJ1-1, the full variable domain reads DAGVTQSPTHLIKTRGQQVTLRCSPISGHKSVSWYQQVLGQGPQFIFQYYEKEERGRGNFPDRFSARQFPNYSSELNVNALLLGDSALYLCASSLDVTVFAEAFFGQGTRLTVV.

The CDR3 protein is CASSLGGYDQAFF. Here the CDR3 DNA reads TGCGCCAGCAGCTTGGGAGGGTACGACCAAGCTTTCTTT. The gene calls are TRBV5-1 and TRBJ1-1; no clear D. The CDR3 contains 13 residues. Between the trimmed V and J ends, which lost 0 bases and 9 bases, there was a span of 12 bases. CDR1 is SGHRS, CDR2 YFSETQ, per germline.

This rearrangement joins TRBV12-1 to TRBJ2-1; TRBD2 was called by the table and not checked on the DNA. TRBV12-1 is designated a pseudogene. This CDR3 spans 18 amino acids. CDR3 DNA: TGTGCCAGCAGCTTTGTGGCGGGGGGCTACCCGGTCGCTCGTGAGCAGTTCTTC. This gives the protein CASSFVAGGYPVAREQFF.